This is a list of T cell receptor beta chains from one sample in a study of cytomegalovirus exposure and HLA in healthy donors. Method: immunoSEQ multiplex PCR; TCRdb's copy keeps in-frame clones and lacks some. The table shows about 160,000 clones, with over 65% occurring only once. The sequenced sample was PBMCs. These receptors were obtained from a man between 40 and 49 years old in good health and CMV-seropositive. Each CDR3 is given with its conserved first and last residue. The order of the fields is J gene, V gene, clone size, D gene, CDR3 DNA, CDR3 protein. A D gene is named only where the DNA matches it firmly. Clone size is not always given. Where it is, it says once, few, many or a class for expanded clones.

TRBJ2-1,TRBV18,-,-,TGTGCCAGCTCACCGCTAGCTTCCTACAATGAGCAGTTCTTC,CASSPLASYNEQFF
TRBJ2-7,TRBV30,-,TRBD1,TGTGCCTGGAGTTCAGGGGGCCGGTACGAGCAGTACTTC,CAWSSGGRYEQYF
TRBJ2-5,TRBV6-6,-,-,TGTGCCAGCAGTTACGTGGGGGACAAAGAGACCCAGTACTTC,CASSYVGDKETQYF
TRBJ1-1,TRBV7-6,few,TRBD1,TGTGCCAGCAGCTCCCCCAGGACAGGGGGCTTTACTGAAGCTTTCTTT,CASSSPRTGGFTEAFF
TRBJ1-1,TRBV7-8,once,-,TGTGCCAGCAGCTTGAGGGCGATGAACACTGAAGCTTTCTTT,CASSLRAMNTEAFF
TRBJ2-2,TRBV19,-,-,TGTGCCAGTAGGATGGGTGGAGTAGGGGGCGGGGAGCTGTTTTTT,CASRMGGVGGGELFF
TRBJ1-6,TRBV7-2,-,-,TGTGCCAGCAGCGGGCTCTCATATAATTCACCCCTCCACTTT,CASSGLSYNSPLHF
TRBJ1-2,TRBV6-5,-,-,TGTGCCAGCACCTCCCGGAGGGGAAGCTATGGCTACACCTTC,CASTSRRGSYGYTF
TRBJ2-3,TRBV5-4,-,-,TGTGCCAGCAGTCCGAGGTCTGCGGCACGCACAGATACGCAGTATTTT,CASSPRSAARTDTQYF
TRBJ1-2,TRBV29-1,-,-,TGCAGCGTTGGCACAGGGATGGATGGCTACACCTTC,CSVGTGMDGYTF
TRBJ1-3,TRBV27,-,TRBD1,TGTGCCAGCAGCATGGTCGGACAGGCTGGAAACACCATATATTTT,CASSMVGQAGNTIYF
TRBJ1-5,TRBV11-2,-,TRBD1,TGTGCCAGCAGCCCATTGGGGACAGGGGATCAGCCCCAGCATTTT,CASSPLGTGDQPQHF
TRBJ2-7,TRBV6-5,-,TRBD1,TGTGCCAGCCGACGGGGACAGGGAGCCTACGAGCAGTACTTC,CASRRGQGAYEQYF
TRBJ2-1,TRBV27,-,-,TGTGCCAGCAGTTGGGCGCAGGGGAATTCTCCGAACTACAATGAGCAGTTCTTC,CASSWAQGNSPNYNEQFF
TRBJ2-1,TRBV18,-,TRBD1,TGTGCCAGCTCACCGCCAACAGGGGTCGCTGGGGATGAGCAGTTCTTC,CASSPPTGVAGDEQFF
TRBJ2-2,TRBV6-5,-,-,TGTGCCAGCAGTCATCGAACATCGGGGAACGGGGAGCTGTTTTTT,CASSHRTSGNGELFF
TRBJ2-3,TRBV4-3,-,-,TGCGCCAGCAGCCGCTATCAGGGCGGGGGCACAGATACGCAGTATTTT,CASSRYQGGGTDTQYF
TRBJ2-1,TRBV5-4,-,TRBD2,TGTGCCAGCAGCTGGGAGGGGTCCAATGAGCAGTTCTTC,CASSWEGSNEQFF
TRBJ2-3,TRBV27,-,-,TGTGCCAGCAGTCCCCATGGGCAGGATACGCAGTATTTT,CASSPHGQDTQYF
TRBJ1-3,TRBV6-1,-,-,TGTGCCAGCAAAACAGGGAGCGGGGAGGACACCATATATTTT,CASKTGSGEDTIYF
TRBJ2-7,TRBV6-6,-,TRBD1,TGTGCCAGCAGTCTCGACAGGGCCTACGAGCAGTACTTC,CASSLDRAYEQYF
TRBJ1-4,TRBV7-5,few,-,TGTGCCAGAAGCCCCGGGGGGGAACCAACTAATGAAAAACTGTTTTTT,CARSPGGEPTNEKLFF
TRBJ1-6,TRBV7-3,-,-,TGTGCCAGCAGCTTAACAGGGGGTAGCTCCTATAATTCACCCCTCCACTTT,CASSLTGGSSYNSPLHF
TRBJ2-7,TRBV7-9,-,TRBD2,TGTGCCTCTTCGGGGGGAGCGCAGTACTTC,CASSGGAQYF
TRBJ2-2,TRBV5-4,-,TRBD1,TGTGCCAGCAGCTTGGGGTCGAGACAGGGCTTCTCGAACACCGGGGAGCTGTTTTTT,CASSLGSRQGFSNTGELFF
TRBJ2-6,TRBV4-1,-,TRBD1,TGCGCCAGCAGCCAAGATCCGCCCCGGGACAGTTGGTCTGGGGCCAACGTCCTGACTTTC,CASSQDPPRDSWSGANVLTF
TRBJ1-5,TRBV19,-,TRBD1,TGTGCCAGTAGTTTACAGGGGGAACAGCCCCAGCATTTT,CASSLQGEQPQHF
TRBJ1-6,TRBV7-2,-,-,TGTGCCAGCAGCTTTCTGGGGAACAGAGGGAATAATTCACCCCTCCACTTT,CASSFLGNRGNNSPLHF
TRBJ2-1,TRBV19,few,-,TGTGCCAGTAGTCTACAGGGTGGGTCCTACAATGAGCAGTTCTTC,CASSLQGGSYNEQFF
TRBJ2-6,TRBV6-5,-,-,TGTGCCAGCAAGGGGGGGCGCTCTGGGGCCAACGTCCTGACTTTC,CASKGGRSGANVLTF
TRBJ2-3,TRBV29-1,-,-,TGCAGCGTTGAAGGGGGACACCCCTACACAGATACGCAGTATTTT,CSVEGGHPYTDTQYF
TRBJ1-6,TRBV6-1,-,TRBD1,TGTGCCAGCAGTGGCACAGGGACAGGTCGGACCCCCTATTCACCCCTCCACTTT,CASSGTGTGRTPYSPLHF
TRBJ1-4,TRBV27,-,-,TGTGCCAGCAGTTCCACCCAGACAGGCGGTGAAAAACTGTTTTTT,CASSSTQTGGEKLFF
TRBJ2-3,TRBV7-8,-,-,TGTGCCAGCAGCTTAGCCTTGCGGGGGCCCACAGATACGCAGTATTTT,CASSLALRGPTDTQYF
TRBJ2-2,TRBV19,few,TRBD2,TGTGCCAGTACCGGACTAGCCGGGGAGCTGTTTTTT,CASTGLAGELFF
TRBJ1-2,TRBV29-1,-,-,TGCAGCGTTGGGACCTCGGGGAACTATGGCTACACCTTC,CSVGTSGNYGYTF
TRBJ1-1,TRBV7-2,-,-,TGTGCCAGCAGCTTAATCCTAAACACTGAAGCTTTCTTT,CASSLILNTEAFF
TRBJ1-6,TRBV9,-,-,TGTGCCAGCACCCGCGGGGTTAATTCACCCCTCCACTTT,CASTRGVNSPLHF
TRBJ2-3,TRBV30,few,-,TGTGCCTGGAGTGTGCTGGCGGTATCTACAGATACGCAGTATTTT,CAWSVLAVSTDTQYF
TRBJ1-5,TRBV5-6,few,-,TGTGCCAGCAGCTGGAGGGGGGGATGGAATCAGCCCCAGCATTTT,CASSWRGGWNQPQHF
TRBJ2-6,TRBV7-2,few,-,TGTGCCAGCAGCTTTTTAGGGGGAACTGGGGCCAACGTCCTGACTTTC,CASSFLGGTGANVLTF
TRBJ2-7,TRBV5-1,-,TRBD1,TGCGCCAGCCGCCACCCGGGACAGGGGATCGCCTACGAGCAGTACTTC,CASRHPGQGIAYEQYF
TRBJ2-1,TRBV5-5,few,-,TGTGCCAGCCTAGCAGGGGGGACCCATGAGCAGTTCTTC,CASLAGGTHEQFF
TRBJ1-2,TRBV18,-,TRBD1,TGTGCCAGCTCACCTCTTCAAAACCAGGGGGTCGGTACTAACTATGGCTACACCTTC,CASSPLQNQGVGTNYGYTF
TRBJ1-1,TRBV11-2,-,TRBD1,TGTGCCAGCAGCTTAAAGGCAGGGGGCACTGAAGCTTTCTTT,CASSLKAGGTEAFF
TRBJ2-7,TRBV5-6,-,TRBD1,TGTGCCAGCAGCTCCGTCGGGACAGGGTTCGAGCAGTACTTC,CASSSVGTGFEQYF
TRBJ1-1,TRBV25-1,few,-,TGTGCCAGCAGTGACACAGGTGGTAAGCGGGACACTGAAGCTTTCTTT,CASSDTGGKRDTEAFF
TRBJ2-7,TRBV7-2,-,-,TGTGCCAGCAGCTTAGGGCAGGTTCCCGAGCAGTACTTC,CASSLGQVPEQYF
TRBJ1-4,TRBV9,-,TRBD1,TGTGCCAGCAGCCCTTACAGGGGAACCAATGAAAAACTGTTTTTT,CASSPYRGTNEKLFF
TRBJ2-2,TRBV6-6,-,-,TGTGCCACCCAGGGGCCCACCGGGGAGCTGTTTTTT,CATQGPTGELFF
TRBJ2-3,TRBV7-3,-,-,TGTGCCAGCAGCCCCGCGGGAGATACGCAGTATTTT,CASSPAGDTQYF
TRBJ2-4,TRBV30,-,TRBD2,TGTGCCTGGAGTCCACTAGCGGGGGTAGCCAAAAACATTCAGTACTTC,CAWSPLAGVAKNIQYF
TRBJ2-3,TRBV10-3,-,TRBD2,TGTGCCATCAGTACTAGCGATCGCACAGATACGCAGTATTTT,CAISTSDRTDTQYF
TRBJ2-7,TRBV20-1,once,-,TGCAGTGCGAGTTCCTACGAGCAGTACTTC,CSASSYEQYF
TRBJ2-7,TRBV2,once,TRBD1,TGTGCCAGCAGTGAAGCACCTCCTCCGGGACAGGGCTACGAGCAGTACTTC,CASSEAPPPGQGYEQYF
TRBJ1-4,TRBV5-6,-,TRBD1,TGTGCCAGCAGCTTGGTCGGACAGGGTAATGAAAAACTGTTTTTT,CASSLVGQGNEKLFF
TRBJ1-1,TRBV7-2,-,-,TGTGCCAGCAGCTTCAGGGTCACTGAAGCTTTCTTT,CASSFRVTEAFF
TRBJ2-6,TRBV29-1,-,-,TGCAGCGTCCCCTTCTCTGGGGCCAACGTCCTGACTTTC,CSVPFSGANVLTF
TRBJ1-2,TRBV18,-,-,TGTGCCAGCTCACCAAGAGGAGGGGTCGGCTACACCTTC,CASSPRGGVGYTF
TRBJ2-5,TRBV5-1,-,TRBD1,TGCGCCAGCAGCTTAAACAGGGGCGGCCTCCAAGAGACCCAGTACTTC,CASSLNRGGLQETQYF